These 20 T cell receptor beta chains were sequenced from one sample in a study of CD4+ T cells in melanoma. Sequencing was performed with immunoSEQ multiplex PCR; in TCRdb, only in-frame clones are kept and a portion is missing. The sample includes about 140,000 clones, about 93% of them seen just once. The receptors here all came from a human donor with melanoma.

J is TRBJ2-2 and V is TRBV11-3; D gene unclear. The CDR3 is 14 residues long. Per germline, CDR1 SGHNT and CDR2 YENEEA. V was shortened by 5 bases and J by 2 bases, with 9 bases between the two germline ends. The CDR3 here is CASSRRSNTGELFF. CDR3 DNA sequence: TGTGCCAGCAGCCGACGGTCTAACACCGGGGAGCTGTTTTTT. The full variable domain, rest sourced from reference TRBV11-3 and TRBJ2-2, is EAGVVQSPRYKIIEKKQPVAFWCNPISGHNTLYWYLQNLGQGPELLIRYENEEAVDDSQLPKDRFSAERLKGVDSTLKIQPAELGDSAVYLCASSRRSNTGELFFGEGSRLTVL.

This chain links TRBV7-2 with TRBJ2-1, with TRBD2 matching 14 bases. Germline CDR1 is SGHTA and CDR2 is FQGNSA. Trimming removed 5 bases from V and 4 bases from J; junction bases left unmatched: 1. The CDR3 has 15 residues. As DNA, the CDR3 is TGTGCCAGCAGCGGGACTAGCGGGGGATACAATGAGCAGTTCTTC. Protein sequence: CASSGTSGGYNEQFF.

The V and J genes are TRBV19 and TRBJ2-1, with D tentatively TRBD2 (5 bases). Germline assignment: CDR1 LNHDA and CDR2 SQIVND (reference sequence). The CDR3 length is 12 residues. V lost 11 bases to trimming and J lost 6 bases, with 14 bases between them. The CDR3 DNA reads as TGTGCCTGCTCACGGGGTTTCAATGAGCAGTTCTTC. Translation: CACSRGFNEQFF.

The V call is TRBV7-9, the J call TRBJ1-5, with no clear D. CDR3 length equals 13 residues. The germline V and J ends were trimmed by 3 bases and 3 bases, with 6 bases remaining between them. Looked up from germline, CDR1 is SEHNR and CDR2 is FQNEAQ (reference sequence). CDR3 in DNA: TGTGCCAGCAGCTTTCCAGTCAATCAGCCCCAGCATTTT. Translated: CASSFPVNQPQHF.

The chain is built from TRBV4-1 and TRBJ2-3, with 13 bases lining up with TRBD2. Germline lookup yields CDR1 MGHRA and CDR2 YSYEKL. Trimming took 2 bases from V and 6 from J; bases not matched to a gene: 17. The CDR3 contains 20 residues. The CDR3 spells CASSQTRLAGGSGRQDTQYF. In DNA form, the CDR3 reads TGCGCCAGCAGCCAAACCCGACTAGCGGGGGGATCCGGGCGTCAGGATACGCAGTATTTT.

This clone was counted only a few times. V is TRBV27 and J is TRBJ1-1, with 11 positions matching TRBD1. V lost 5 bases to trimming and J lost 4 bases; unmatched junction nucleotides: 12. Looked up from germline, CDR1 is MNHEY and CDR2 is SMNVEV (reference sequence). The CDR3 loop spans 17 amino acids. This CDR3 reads CASSALGPGQGGTEAFF. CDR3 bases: TGTGCCAGCAGTGCACTCGGCCCGGGACAGGGGGGCACTGAAGCTTTCTTT.

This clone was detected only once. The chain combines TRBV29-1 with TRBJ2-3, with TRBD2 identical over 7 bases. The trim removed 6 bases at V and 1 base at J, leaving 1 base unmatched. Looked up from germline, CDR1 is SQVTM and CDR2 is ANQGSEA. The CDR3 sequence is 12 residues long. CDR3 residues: CSVLAGTDTQYF. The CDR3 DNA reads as TGCAGCGTGCTAGCGGGCACAGATACGCAGTATTTT.

CDR3 coding DNA: TGTGCCAGCAGTGACGCTAGACAGCCGAACACCGGGGAGCTGTTTTTT. Amino acids: CASSDARQPNTGELFF. The chain employs TRBV25-1 and TRBJ2-2, with TRBD1 as a possible D gene (5 bases). V dropped 3 bases and J dropped 0 bases, with 11 bases sitting between them. The CDR3 is 16 amino acids. Germline CDR1 MGHDK, CDR2 SYGVNS.

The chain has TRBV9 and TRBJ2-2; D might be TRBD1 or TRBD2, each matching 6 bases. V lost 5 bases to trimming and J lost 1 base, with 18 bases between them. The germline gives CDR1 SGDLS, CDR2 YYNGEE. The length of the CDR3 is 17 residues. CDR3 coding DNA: TGTGCCAGCAGTGCCCCTACGGGGGCCGTGAACACCGGGGAGCTGTTTTTT. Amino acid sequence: CASSAPTGAVNTGELFF.

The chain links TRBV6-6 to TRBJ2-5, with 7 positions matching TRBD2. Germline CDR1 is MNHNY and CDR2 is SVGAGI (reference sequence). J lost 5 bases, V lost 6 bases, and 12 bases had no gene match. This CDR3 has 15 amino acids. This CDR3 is CASRGGGGGLETQYF. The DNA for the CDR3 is TGTGCCAGCAGGGGTGGGGGGGGAGGTCTTGAGACCCAGTACTTC.

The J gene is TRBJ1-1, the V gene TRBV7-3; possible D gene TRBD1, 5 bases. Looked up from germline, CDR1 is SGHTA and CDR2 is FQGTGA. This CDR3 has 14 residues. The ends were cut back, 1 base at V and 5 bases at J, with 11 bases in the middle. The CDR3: CASSLSSGTTEAFF. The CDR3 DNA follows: TGTGCCAGCAGCTTAAGTTCGGGGACGACTGAAGCTTTCTTT.

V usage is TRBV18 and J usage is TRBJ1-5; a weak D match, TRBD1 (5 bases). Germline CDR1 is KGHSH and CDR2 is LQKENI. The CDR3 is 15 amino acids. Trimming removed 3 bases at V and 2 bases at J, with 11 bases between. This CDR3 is CASSPGGEGNQPQHF. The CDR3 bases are TGTGCCAGCTCACCGGGAGGGGAGGGCAATCAGCCCCAGCATTTT.

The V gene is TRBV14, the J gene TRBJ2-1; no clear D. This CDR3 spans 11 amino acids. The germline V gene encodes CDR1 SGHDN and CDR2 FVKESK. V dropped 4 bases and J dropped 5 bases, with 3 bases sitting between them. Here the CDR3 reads CASSLNNEQFF. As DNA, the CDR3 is TGTGCCAGCAGCCTGAACAATGAGCAGTTCTTC.

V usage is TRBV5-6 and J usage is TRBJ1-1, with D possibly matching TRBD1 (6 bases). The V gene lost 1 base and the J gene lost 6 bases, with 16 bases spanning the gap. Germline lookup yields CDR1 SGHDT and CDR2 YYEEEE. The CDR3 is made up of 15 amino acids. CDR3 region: CASSLRGAAGAEAFF. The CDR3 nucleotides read TGTGCCAGCAGCTTGCGGGGGGCGGCAGGGGCTGAAGCTTTCTTT.

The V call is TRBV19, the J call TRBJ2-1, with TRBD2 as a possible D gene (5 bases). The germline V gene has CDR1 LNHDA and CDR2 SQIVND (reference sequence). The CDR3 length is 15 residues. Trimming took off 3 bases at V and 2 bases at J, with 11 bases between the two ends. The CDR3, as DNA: TGTGCCAGTAGTATTAAGGTGAGGGCCTACAATGAGCAGTTCTTC. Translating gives CASSIKVRAYNEQFF.

In nucleotides, the CDR3 is TGTGCCAGCAGCTTGGTTCCGGGGAACATTCAGTACTTC. Translated: CASSLVPGNIQYF. This rearrangement joins TRBV11-2 to TRBJ2-4, with TRBD2 as a possible D gene (5 bases). Germline V gene lookup returns CDR1 SGHAT and CDR2 FQNNGV. Trimming removed 3 bases at V and 7 bases at J, with 10 bases between. This CDR3 contains 13 residues.

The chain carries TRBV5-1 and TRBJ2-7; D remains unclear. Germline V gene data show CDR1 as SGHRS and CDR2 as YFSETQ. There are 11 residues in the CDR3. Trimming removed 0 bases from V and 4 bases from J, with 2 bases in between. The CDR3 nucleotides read TGCGCCAGCAGCTTGGGATACGAGCAGTACTTC. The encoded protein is CASSLGYEQYF.

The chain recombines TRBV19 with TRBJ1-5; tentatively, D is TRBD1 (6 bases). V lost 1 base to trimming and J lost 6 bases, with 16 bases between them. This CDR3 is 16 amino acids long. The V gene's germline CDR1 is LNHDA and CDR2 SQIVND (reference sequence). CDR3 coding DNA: TGTGCCAGTAGTATAGGGGCGGGGACAATGGGTCAGCCCCAGCATTTT. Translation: CASSIGAGTMGQPQHF.

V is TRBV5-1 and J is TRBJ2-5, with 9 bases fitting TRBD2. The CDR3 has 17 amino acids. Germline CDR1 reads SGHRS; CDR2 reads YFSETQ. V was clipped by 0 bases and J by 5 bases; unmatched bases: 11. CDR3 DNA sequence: TGCGCCAGCAGCTTGGCCCAAGGAGCGGGGGGACGGGAGACCCAGTACTTC. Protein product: CASSLAQGAGGRETQYF. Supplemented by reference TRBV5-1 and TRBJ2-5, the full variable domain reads KAGVTQTPRYLIKTRGQQVTLSCSPISGHRSVSWYQQTPGQGLQFLFEYFSETQRNKGNFPGRFSGRQFSNSRSEMNVSTLELGDSALYLCASSLAQGAGGRETQYFGPGTRLLVL.

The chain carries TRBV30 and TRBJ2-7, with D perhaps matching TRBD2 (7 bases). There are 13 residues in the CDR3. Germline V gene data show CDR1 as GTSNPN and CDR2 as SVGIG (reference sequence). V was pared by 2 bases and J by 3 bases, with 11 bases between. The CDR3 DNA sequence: TGTGCCTGGAGTACGGGGGGCGGCTACGAGCAGTACTTC. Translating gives CAWSTGGGYEQYF. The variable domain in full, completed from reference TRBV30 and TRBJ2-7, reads SQTIHQWPATLVQPVGSPLSLECTVEGTSNPNLYWYRQAAGRGLQLLFYSVGIGQISSEVPQNLSASRPQDRQFILSSKKLLLSDSGFYLCAWSTGGGYEQYFGPGTRLTVT.